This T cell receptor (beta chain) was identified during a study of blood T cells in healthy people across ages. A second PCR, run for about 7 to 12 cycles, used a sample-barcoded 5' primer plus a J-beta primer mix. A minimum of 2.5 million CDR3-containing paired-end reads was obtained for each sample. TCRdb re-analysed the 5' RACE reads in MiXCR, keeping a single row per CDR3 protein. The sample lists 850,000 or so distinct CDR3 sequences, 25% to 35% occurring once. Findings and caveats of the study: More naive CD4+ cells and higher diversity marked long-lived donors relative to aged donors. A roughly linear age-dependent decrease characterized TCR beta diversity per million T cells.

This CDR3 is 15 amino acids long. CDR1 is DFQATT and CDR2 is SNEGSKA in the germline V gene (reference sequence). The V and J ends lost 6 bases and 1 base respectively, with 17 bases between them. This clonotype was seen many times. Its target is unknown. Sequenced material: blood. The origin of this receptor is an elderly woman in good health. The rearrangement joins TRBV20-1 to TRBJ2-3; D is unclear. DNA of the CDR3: TGCAGTGCCTACCCCGGCAGGTCTCGCACAGATACGCAGTATTTT. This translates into CSAYPGRSRTDTQYF.